The rows below give T cell receptor beta chains drawn from one sample of a study of blood T cell repertoires in COVID-19. Assay: immunoSEQ multiplex PCR; the TCRdb copy retains only in-frame clones and omits some. The sample records hundreds of thousands of clones, around 87% being singletons. Source material: peripheral blood. Receptor source: a man between 65 and 85 years old with acute or convalescent COVID-19. Both conserved end residues are part of each CDR3. A D gene is named only where the DNA matches it firmly. Part of the rows lack a size; the others show once, few, many or a class for expanded clones.

V gene	D gene	clone size	J gene	CDR3 protein	CDR3 DNA
TRBV7-6	TRBD1	-	TRBJ2-7	CASSLKTPGQGVGEQYF	TGTGCCAGCAGCTTGAAAACACCGGGACAGGGGGTAGGCGAGCAGTACTTC
TRBV5-4	TRBD1	-	TRBJ1-2	CASSLVDRNYGYTF	TGTGCCAGCAGCTTGGTGGACAGGAACTATGGCTACACCTTC
TRBV7-9	-	few	TRBJ2-7	CASSLTNEQYF	TGTGCCAGCAGCTTAACAAACGAGCAGTACTTC
TRBV3-1/TRBV3-2	TRBD1	-	TRBJ1-6	CASSQGKQGIHF	TGTGCCAGCAGCCAAGGTAAACAGGGGATCCACTTT
TRBV6-5	TRBD1	-	TRBJ2-7	CASSVWDRGDYEQYF	TGTGCCAGCAGCGTATGGGACAGGGGGGACTACGAGCAGTACTTC
TRBV5-4	-	-	TRBJ2-6	CASSNGLRSSGANVLTF	TGTGCCAGCAGCAACGGACTACGGTCCTCTGGGGCCAACGTCCTGACTTTC
TRBV11-3	TRBD1	once	TRBJ2-7	CASSETGYEQYF	TGTGCCAGCAGCGAGACAGGGTACGAGCAGTACTTC
TRBV3-1/TRBV3-2	-	-	TRBJ1-1	CASSLAGGNTEAFF	TGTGCCAGCAGCCTGGCCGGAGGGAACACTGAAGCTTTCTTT
TRBV12-3/TRBV12-4	-	-	TRBJ2-7	CASSPGESEQYF	TGTGCCAGCAGTCCCGGTGAGTCAGAGCAGTACTTC
TRBV19	TRBD1	-	TRBJ1-6	CASRTTTGEGSPLHF	TGTGCCAGTAGGACTACGACAGGGGAAGGTTCACCCCTCCACTTT
TRBV5-1	TRBD1	-	TRBJ1-2	CASSFGQGNYGYTF	TGCGCCAGCAGCTTTGGACAGGGGAACTATGGCTACACCTTC
TRBV6-6	-	-	TRBJ2-5	CASSFDTYGETQYF	TGTGCCAGCAGCTTCGACACTTATGGGGAGACCCAGTACTTC
TRBV6-2/TRBV6-3	-	-	TRBJ2-7	CASSRSGGEVHEQYF	TGTGCCAGCAGCCGCAGCGGCGGGGAAGTCCACGAGCAGTACTTC
TRBV4-3	TRBD2	-	TRBJ2-3	CASSKGLGTDTQYF	TGCGCCAGCAGCAAAGGACTAGGGACAGATACGCAGTATTTT
TRBV6-5	TRBD1	-	TRBJ1-1	CACRDRWSNTEAFF	TGTGCCTGCCGGGACAGATGGTCGAACACTGAAGCTTTCTTT
TRBV5-1	-	once	TRBJ1-1	CASSKDTTNTEAFF	TGCGCCAGCAGTAAAGACACCACGAACACTGAAGCTTTCTTT
TRBV10-2	TRBD1	-	TRBJ1-1	CASRRGQAEAFF	TGCGCCAGCAGGAGGGGACAGGCTGAAGCTTTCTTT
TRBV6-6	TRBD2	-	TRBJ2-5	CASRPTSGRAVTQYF	TGTGCCAGCAGGCCGACTAGCGGGAGGGCCGTGACCCAGTACTTC
TRBV5-1	-	-	TRBJ1-6	CASSLAGARHNSPLHF	TGCGCCAGCAGCCTTGCGGGGGCGCGCCATAATTCACCCCTCCACTTT
TRBV28	TRBD1	-	TRBJ1-2	CASSPDRTNYGYTF	TGTGCCAGCAGTCCGGACAGGACAAACTATGGCTACACCTTC
TRBV28	TRBD1	-	TRBJ1-3	CASRTSGPGGSGNTIYF	TGTGCCAGCAGGACATCAGGCCCAGGGGGATCTGGAAACACCATATATTTT
TRBV5-8	-	-	TRBJ2-5	CASSSLPQETQYF	TGTGCCAGCAGCTCCCTACCCCAAGAGACCCAGTACTTC
TRBV7-9	-	few	TRBJ2-7	CASSFERDKQYF	TGTGCCAGCAGCTTCGAGAGGGACAAACAGTACTTC
TRBV4-2	TRBD2	-	TRBJ2-1	CASSPAQRGGRYNEQFF	TGTGCCAGCAGCCCTGCGCAGCGGGGGGGCCGGTACAATGAGCAGTTCTTC
TRBV7-2	TRBD1	-	TRBJ2-5	CASSQGGVGTQYF	TGTGCCAGCAGCCAAGGGGGCGTAGGGACCCAGTACTTC
TRBV3-1/TRBV3-2	TRBD2	few	TRBJ2-1	CASSQGTSGNPSSYNEQFF	TGTGCCAGCAGCCAGGGGACTAGCGGAAATCCGAGCTCCTACAATGAGCAGTTCTTC
TRBV6-6	-	-	TRBJ2-6	CASSSTGSGANVLTF	TGTGCCAGCAGTTCTACAGGGTCTGGGGCCAACGTCCTGACTTTC
TRBV6-2/TRBV6-3	TRBD2	few	TRBJ2-2	CASSKGLAGSGELFF	TGTGCCAGCAGCAAGGGACTAGCGGGCTCCGGGGAGCTGTTTTTT
TRBV2	-	-	TRBJ1-5	CASSEGGGLGQPQHF	TGTGCCAGCAGTGAAGGAGGGGGTCTGGGGCAGCCCCAGCATTTT
TRBV18	TRBD1	-	TRBJ1-1	CASSRGTGEAFF	TGTGCCAGCTCACGAGGGACAGGGGAAGCTTTCTTT
TRBV7-6	-	-	TRBJ1-5	CASSLGPRQPQHF	TGTGCCAGCAGCTTAGGGCCCCGTCAGCCCCAGCATTTT
TRBV7-3	TRBD2	-	TRBJ2-3	CASSPSGGAEDTQYF	TGTGCCAGCAGCCCTAGCGGGGGGGCGGAAGATACGCAGTATTTT
TRBV30	TRBD1	-	TRBJ2-1	CAWDRDLYNEQFF	TGTGCCTGGGACAGGGACCTATACAATGAGCAGTTCTTC
TRBV4-3	-	-	TRBJ2-6	CASSPYSSGANVLTF	TGCGCCAGCAGCCCATATAGCTCTGGGGCCAACGTCCTGACTTTC
TRBV7-9	-	few	TRBJ1-2	CASSPHGNYGYTF	TGTGCCAGCAGCCCCCATGGCAACTATGGCTACACCTTC
TRBV6-5	-	-	TRBJ1-6	CASSYATPSYNSPLHF	TGTGCCAGCAGTTACGCGACACCCTCCTATAATTCACCCCTCCACTTT
TRBV19	-	-	TRBJ1-5	CASSLGSGQPQHF	TGTGCCAGTAGTTTGGGTAGCGGTCAGCCCCAGCATTTT
TRBV4-1	-	few	TRBJ2-7	CASSQELGRLEQYF	TGCGCCAGCAGCCAAGAACTGGGCCGTCTCGAGCAGTACTTC
TRBV3-1/TRBV3-2	TRBD2	-	TRBJ2-5	CASSPRASGSPGTQYF	TGTGCCAGCAGCCCTCGGGCTAGCGGGAGCCCGGGGACCCAGTACTTC
TRBV9	TRBD2	-	TRBJ2-1	CASSVRGRASNEQFF	TGTGCCAGCAGCGTACGCGGGAGGGCCAGTAATGAGCAGTTCTTC
TRBV5-1	-	-	TRBJ1-4	CASSRTGFSPSSAEKLFF	TGCGCCAGCAGCCGCACAGGTTTTAGTCCCTCGTCCGCTGAAAAACTGTTTTTT
TRBV4-2	-	-	TRBJ2-1	CASSQDRQGTNNEQFF	TGTGCCAGCAGCCAAGACAGGCAGGGGACCAACAATGAGCAGTTCTTC
TRBV7-9	TRBD2	-	TRBJ2-7	CASSYPGLAGGSAYEQYF	TGTGCCAGCAGCTACCCCGGACTAGCGGGAGGGTCCGCCTACGAGCAGTACTTC
TRBV12-3/TRBV12-4	-	-	TRBJ1-1	CASGMGILKAFF	TGTGCCAGCGGAATGGGCATACTTAAAGCTTTCTTT
TRBV5-1	-	-	TRBJ2-5	CASSQPVGGGEETQYF	TGCGCCAGCAGCCAGCCCGTAGGAGGGGGCGAGGAGACCCAGTACTTC
TRBV10-1	TRBD1	-	TRBJ1-2	CASSEYRDRGLNYGYTF	TGCGCCAGCAGTGAGTACCGGGACAGGGGCCTTAACTATGGCTACACCTTC
TRBV20-1	TRBD1	-	TRBJ1-1	CSAVPPGQGNF	TGCAGTGCTGTCCCCCCGGGACAGGGCAACTTT